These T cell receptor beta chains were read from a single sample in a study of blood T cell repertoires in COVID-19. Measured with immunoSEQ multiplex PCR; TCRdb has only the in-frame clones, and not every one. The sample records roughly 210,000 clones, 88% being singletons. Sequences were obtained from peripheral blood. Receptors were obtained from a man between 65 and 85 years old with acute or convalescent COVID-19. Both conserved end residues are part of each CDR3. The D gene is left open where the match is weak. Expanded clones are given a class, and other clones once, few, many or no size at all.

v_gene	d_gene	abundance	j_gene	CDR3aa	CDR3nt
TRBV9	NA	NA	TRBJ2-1	CASSVGAANEQFF	TGTGCCAGCAGCGTAGGAGCGGCTAATGAGCAGTTCTTC
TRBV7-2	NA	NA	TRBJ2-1	CASSSEAEQFF	TGTGCCAGCAGCTCCGAGGCGGAGCAGTTCTTC
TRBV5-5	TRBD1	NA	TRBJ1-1	CASSSGTGNTEAFF	TGTGCCAGCAGCTCCGGGACAGGGAACACTGAAGCTTTCTTT
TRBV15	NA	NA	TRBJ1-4	CATSREGTVEKLFF	TGTGCCACCAGCAGAGAGGGGACTGTTGAAAAACTGTTTTTT
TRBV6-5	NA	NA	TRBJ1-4	CASSYSPTEDEKLFF	TGTGCCAGCAGTTACTCCCCCACTGAGGATGAAAAACTGTTTTTT
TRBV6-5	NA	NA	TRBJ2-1	CASSYQPSSYNEQFF	TGTGCCAGCAGTTACCAACCCAGCTCCTACAATGAGCAGTTCTTC
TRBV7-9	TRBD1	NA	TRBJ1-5	CASSHETGVFIQPQHF	TGTGCCAGCAGCCATGAAACAGGGGTGTTCATCCAGCCCCAGCATTTT
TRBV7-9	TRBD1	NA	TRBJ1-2	CASSERQGEDYGYTF	TGTGCCAGCAGCGAGCGACAGGGTGAAGACTATGGCTACACCTTC
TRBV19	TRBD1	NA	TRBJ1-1	CASSILRQGRFMNTEAFF	TGTGCCAGTAGTATTTTAAGACAGGGACGTTTCATGAACACTGAAGCTTTCTTT
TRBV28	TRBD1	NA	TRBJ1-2	CASSLVSRQGAGGYTF	TGTGCCAGCAGTTTAGTTTCGCGGCAGGGGGCGGGTGGCTACACCTTC
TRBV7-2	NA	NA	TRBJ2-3	CASSPNRMNTDTQYF	TGTGCCAGCAGCCCCAACAGGATGAACACAGATACGCAGTATTTT
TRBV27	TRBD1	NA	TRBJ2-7	CATKRQGHSYEQYF	TGTGCCACCAAGCGACAGGGCCACTCCTACGAGCAGTACTTC
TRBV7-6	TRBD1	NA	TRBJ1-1	CASSYTGTGPTEAFF	TGTGCCAGCAGCTATACCGGGACAGGTCCCACTGAAGCTTTCTTT
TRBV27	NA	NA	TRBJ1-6	CASSLRGGVGNSPLHF	TGTGCCAGCAGTTTAAGAGGAGGAGTGGGAAATTCACCCCTCCACTTT
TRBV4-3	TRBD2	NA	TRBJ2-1	CASSQDWTAGGNEQFF	TGCGCCAGCAGCCAAGACTGGACCGCCGGGGGGAATGAGCAGTTCTTC
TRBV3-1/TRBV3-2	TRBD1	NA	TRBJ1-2	CASSQGDRGHGGYTF	TGTGCCAGCAGCCAAGGGGACAGGGGGCACGGTGGCTACACCTTC
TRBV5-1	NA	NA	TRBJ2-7	CASSLEQSSYEQYF	TGCGCCAGCAGCTTGGAACAGAGCTCCTACGAGCAGTACTTC
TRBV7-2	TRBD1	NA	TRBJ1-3	CASSPGQLNSGNTIYF	TGTGCCAGCAGCCCGGGACAGCTTAACTCTGGAAACACCATATATTTT
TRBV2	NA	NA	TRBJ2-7	CASFGRGYEQYF	TGTGCCAGCTTCGGCAGGGGCTACGAGCAGTACTTC
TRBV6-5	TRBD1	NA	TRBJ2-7	CASRTGAAYEQYF	TGTGCCAGTCGGACAGGGGCCGCCTACGAGCAGTACTTC
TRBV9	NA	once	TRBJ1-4	CASSVGPQGSREKLFF	TGTGCCAGCAGCGTAGGCCCCCAGGGGAGTAGGGAAAAACTGTTTTTT
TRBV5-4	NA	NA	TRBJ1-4	CASQRATNEKLFF	TGTGCCAGCCAACGGGCAACTAATGAAAAACTGTTTTTT
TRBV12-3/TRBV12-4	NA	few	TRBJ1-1	CASSIRGNTEAFF	TGTGCCAGCAGTATTCGAGGGAACACTGAAGCTTTCTTT
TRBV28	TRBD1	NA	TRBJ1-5	CASSLLQGDNQPQHF	TGTGCCAGCAGTTTACTACAGGGGGACAATCAGCCCCAGCATTTT
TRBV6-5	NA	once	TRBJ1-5	CASTREQRNQPQHF	TGTGCCAGCACGAGGGAACAGCGCAATCAGCCCCAGCATTTT
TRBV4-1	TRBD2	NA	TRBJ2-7	CASSQVRGDWTSPYEQYF	TGCGCCAGCAGCCAAGTGAGGGGGGATTGGACTAGCCCCTACGAGCAGTACTTC
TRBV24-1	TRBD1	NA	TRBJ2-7	CATRSLDRGSYEQYF	TGTGCCACCAGATCATTGGACAGGGGCTCCTACGAGCAGTACTTC
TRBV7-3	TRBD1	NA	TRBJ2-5	CASSLTGQARETQYF	TGTGCCAGCAGCTTAACGGGACAGGCCAGGGAGACCCAGTACTTC
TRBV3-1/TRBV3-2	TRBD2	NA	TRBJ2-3	CASSRSGSSGDTQYF	TGTGCCAGCAGTCGAAGCGGGAGTTCCGGAGATACGCAGTATTTT
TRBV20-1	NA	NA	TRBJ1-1	CSASGQQNTEAFF	TGCAGTGCTAGTGGACAGCAGAACACTGAAGCTTTCTTT